This TCR beta chain was identified during a study of blood T cell repertoires in COVID-19 (dated by TCRdb to about 2020). In the study overall: Samples covering the acute and convalescent phases of COVID-19 were provided by collaborators in the United States, Italy and Spain. The material from the prospective study consisted of cDNA or gDNA derived from T cells, B-cell-depleted T cells, or PBMCs. A freely available public database, intended as a resource for researchers studying the immune response to SARS-CoV-2, is where the repertoires were released. The samples were drawn from the first 160 participants of the ongoing ImmuneRACE study and from 950 to 1,500 subjects provided by 6 global collaborators. The sample metadata nearly always contained a de-identified subject ID, COVID-19 status, age in years and sex. The dataset comprised deeply sampled blood TCRbeta repertoires from subjects exposed to, actively infected with, or recovered from COVID-19. Where available, HLA class I and class II types were taken from metadata supplied by the sample provider and were not determined by assay-based typing.

The immunoSEQ Assay, a bias-controlled multiplex PCR, was used to amplify TCRbeta CDR3 regions from genomic DNA. The authors processed their data as follows. Within the assay, amplification of reference gene primers was used to estimate how many nucleated cells each sample contained. Sequence reads were collapsed and filtered to measure the absolute abundance of every unique TCRbeta CDR3 rearrangement. For each sample, productive Simpson clonality was calculated as the square root of Simpson's diversity index over productive rearrangements. TCRdb carries this immuneACCESS record with in-frame sequences only. Its versions omit some clonotypes, under half of them owing to an unresolved V gene in the studies checked, with the rest unexplained. That table supplies the V and J calls and clone size; D and trimming were determined from the DNA. The sample data list approximately 230,000 clones, and around nine tenths of these were observed just once. Approximately 2% of the sample comes from the top ten.

Points on this clone: Its antigen is currently not known. Qualities for individual bases were not recorded, and no much larger clone is one base off.

Enrolling through a virtual design, the prospective study's participants ranged in age from roughly 18 to 90 years and lived across about two dozen United States geographic areas. In the prospective study, participants were assigned to cohorts based on the clinical history participants reported in a screening survey and a study questionnaire. For ImmuneRACE Cohort 3, a participant was defined as recovered based on two consecutive negative NP/OP PCR tests, clearance by a healthcare professional, or resolution of symptoms. Each participant in the prospective study had whole blood, serum and a nasopharyngeal or oropharyngeal swab collected by mobile phlebotomists. Additional blood draws and questionnaires over an approximately 2-month period could optionally be provided by prospective study participants. Before DNA extraction, prospective study blood samples were shipped either frozen or at room temperature.

Trimming takes 5 bases off V and 6 bases off J; junction bases not matched to a gene: 6. CDR1 and CDR2 (SNHLY, FYNNEI) derive from the germline V gene. Including cysteine and phenylalanine, the CDR3 has 13 amino acids. Of all the DNA, just the CDR3 is kept, 39 bases in frame from base 1. Broader findings and caveats from the paper: Clinical and demographic metadata were provided uncurated, with the amount varying by source and participant.

This receptor was identified in a young woman who had recovered from COVID-19. Sequencing used PBMCs or T cells enriched from blood (not recorded which). The rearrangement combines TRBV2 with TRBJ1-2, and 7 bases in between align with TRBD1. The CDR3 reads as follows: CASSPAGTDGYTF. The nucleotide sequence is TGTGCCAGCAGTCCGGCCGGGACAGATGGCTACACCTTC. This CDR3, with the reference TRBV2 and TRBJ1-2 proteins standing in past its ends, gives the full variable domain EPEVTQTPSHQVTQMGQEVILRCVPISNHLYFYWYRQILGQKVEFLVSFYNNEISEKSEIFDDQFSVERPDGSNFTLKIRSTKLEDSAMYFCASSPAGTDGYTFGSGTRLTVV.